This entry features one T cell receptor beta chain sequence. Its antigen remains unidentified. Per the germline V gene, CDR1 is SGHRS and CDR2 is YFSETQ. CDR3 length: 15 amino acids. With 0 bases removed from V and 7 bases from J, the gap between germline ends came to 14 bases. Produced via immunoSEQ multiplex PCR; TCRdb's table is partial and in-frame only. The table has more than 35,000 clones, less than 80% seen once. Every patient was affected by relapse after autologous stem cell transplantation, while exposure to brentuximab vedotin was not uniform. This entry belongs to a study of PD-1 blockade in classical Hodgkin lymphoma. Findings and caveats of the study: CD4+ but not CD8+ TCR diversity rose significantly by C4D1. Reported baseline diversity: healthy donors highest, relapsed/refractory patients lowest. Possibly reflecting disease activity or prior therapy, repertoire differences have causes that remain undefined.

This specimen consisted of peripheral blood mononuclear cells (PBMCs), obtained at baseline. The origin of this receptor is a human donor with classical Hodgkin lymphoma. The rearrangement links TRBV5-1 to TRBJ2-1; D possibly uses TRBD1 or TRBD2 (5 bases each). The CDR3 nucleotides are TGCGCCAGCAGCTTGGTAGGGGACCAGGTTAATGAGCAGTTCTTC. Its protein is CASSLVGDQVNEQFF. The complete variable domain, with remaining parts taken from reference TRBV5-1 and TRBJ2-1, reads KAGVTQTPRYLIKTRGQQVTLSCSPISGHRSVSWYQQTPGQGLQFLFEYFSETQRNKGNFPGRFSGRQFSNSRSEMNVSTLELGDSALYLCASSLVGDQVNEQFFGPGTRLTVL.